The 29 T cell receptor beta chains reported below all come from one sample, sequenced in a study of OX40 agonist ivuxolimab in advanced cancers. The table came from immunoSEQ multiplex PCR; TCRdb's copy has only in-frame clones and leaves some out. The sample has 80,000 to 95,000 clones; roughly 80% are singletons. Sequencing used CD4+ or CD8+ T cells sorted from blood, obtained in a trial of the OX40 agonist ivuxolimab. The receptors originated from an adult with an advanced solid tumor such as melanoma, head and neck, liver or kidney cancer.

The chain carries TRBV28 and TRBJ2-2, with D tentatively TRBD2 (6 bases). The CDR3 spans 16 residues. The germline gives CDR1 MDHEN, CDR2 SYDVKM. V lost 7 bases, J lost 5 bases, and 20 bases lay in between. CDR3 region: CASNAQLARRTGELFF. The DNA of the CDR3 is TGTGCCAGCAACGCCCAACTAGCCAGGAGGACCGGGGAGCTGTTTTTT.

CDR3: CASSLAPTLGQETQYF. In nucleotides, the CDR3 is TGTGCCAGCAGCTTGGCTCCGACACTGGGACAAGAGACCCAGTACTTC. The V call is TRBV5-5, the J call TRBJ2-5; D is uncertain. In germline, CDR1 is SGHKS, CDR2 YYEKEE (reference sequence). V was shortened by 0 bases and J by 2 bases, with 14 bases between the two germline ends. The CDR3 contains 16 residues.

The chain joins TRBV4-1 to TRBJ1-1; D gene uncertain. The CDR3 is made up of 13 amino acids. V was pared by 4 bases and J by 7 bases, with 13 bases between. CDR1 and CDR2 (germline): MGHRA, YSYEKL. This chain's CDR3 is CASSPRSSDEAFF. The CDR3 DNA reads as TGCGCCAGCAGCCCAAGGAGCTCCGATGAAGCTTTCTTT.

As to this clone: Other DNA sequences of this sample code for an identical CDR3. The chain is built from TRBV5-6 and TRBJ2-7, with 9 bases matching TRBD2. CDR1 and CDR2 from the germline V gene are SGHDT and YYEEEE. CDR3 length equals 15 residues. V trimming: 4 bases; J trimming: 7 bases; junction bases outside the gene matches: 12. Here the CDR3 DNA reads TGTGCCAGCAGCCAGCGGCAGGGCGCGGGGGGGGAGCAGTACTTC. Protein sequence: CASSQRQGAGGEQYF.

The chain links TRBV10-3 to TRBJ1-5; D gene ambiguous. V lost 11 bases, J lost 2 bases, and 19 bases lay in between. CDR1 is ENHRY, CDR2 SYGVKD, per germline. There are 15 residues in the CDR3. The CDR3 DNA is TGTGCCTCCTCCTCAGGCGTGGACGGCAATCAGCCCCAGCATTTT. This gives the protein CASSSGVDGNQPQHF.

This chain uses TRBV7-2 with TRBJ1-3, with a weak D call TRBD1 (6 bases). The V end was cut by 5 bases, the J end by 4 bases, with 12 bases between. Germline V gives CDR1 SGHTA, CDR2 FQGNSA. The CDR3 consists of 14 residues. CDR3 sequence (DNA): TGTGCCAGCAGCCTAGGGGGGGACGGAAACACCATATATTTT. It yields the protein CASSLGGDGNTIYF.

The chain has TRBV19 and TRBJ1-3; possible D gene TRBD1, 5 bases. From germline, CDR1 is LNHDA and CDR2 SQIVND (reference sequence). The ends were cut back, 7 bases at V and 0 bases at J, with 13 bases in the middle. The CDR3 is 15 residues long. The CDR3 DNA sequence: TGTGCCAGTATTCAGGGACGGAGCTCTGGAAACACCATATATTTT. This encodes CASIQGRSSGNTIYF.

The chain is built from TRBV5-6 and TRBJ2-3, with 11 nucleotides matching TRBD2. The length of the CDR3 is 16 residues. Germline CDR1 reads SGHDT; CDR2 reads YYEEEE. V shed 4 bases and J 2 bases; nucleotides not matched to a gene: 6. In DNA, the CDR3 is TGTGCCAGCAGCATATTAGCGGGGGGGTACACAGATACGCAGTATTTT. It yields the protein CASSILAGGYTDTQYF.

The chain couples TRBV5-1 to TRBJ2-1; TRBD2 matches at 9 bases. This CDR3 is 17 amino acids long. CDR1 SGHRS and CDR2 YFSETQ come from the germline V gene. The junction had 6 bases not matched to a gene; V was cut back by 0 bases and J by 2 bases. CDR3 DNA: TGCGCCAGCAGCTTGGACGGGCGGGGGGGCCCCTACAATGAGCAGTTCTTC. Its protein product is CASSLDGRGGPYNEQFF.

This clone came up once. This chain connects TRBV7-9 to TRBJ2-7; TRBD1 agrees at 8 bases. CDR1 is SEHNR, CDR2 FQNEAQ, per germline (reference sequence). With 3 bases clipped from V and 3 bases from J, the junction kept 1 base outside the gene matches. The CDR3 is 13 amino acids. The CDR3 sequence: CASSLGTGYEQYF. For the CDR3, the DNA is TGTGCCAGCAGCTTGGGGACAGGCTACGAGCAGTACTTC.

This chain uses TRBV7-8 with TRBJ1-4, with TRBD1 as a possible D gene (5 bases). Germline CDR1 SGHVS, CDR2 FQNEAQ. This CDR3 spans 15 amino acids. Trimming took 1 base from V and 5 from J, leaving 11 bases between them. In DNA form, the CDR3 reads TGTGCCAGCAGCTTAGAGGGGAACCCCAATGAAAAACTGTTTTTT. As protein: CASSLEGNPNEKLFF.

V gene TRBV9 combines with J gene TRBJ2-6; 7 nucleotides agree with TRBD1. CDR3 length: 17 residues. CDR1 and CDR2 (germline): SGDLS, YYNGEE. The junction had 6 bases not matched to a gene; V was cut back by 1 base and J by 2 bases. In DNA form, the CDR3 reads TGTGCCAGCAGCGTAAGACAGGGAGTAGCTGGGGCCAACGTCCTGACTTTC. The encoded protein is CASSVRQGVAGANVLTF.

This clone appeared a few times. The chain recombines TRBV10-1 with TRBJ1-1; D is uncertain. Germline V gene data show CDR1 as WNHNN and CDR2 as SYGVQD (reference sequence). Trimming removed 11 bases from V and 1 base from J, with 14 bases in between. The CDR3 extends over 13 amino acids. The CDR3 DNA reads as TGCGCCCCCGATGGGGATTCGAACACTGAAGCTTTCTTT. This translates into CAPDGDSNTEAFF.

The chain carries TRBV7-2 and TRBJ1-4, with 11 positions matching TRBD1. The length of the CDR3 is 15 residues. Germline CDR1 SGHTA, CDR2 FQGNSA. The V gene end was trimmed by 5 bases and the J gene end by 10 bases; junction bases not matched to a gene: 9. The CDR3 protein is CASSTGQGALGKLFF. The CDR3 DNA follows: TGTGCCAGCAGCACCGGACAGGGGGCGCTCGGAAAACTGTTTTTT.

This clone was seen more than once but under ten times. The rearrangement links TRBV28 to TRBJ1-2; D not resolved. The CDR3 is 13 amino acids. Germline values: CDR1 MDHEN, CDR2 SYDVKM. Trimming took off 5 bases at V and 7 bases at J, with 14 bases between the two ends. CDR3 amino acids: CASSVSGVGGYTF. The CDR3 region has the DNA TGTGCCAGCAGTGTGTCCGGAGTAGGTGGCTACACCTTC.

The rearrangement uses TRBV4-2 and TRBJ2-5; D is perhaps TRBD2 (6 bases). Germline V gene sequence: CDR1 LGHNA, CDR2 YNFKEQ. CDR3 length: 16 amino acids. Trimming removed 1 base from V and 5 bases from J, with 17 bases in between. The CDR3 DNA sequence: TGTGCCAGCAGCCAAGTGGCTAACCACCGGGGGGAGACCCAGTACTTC. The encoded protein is CASSQVANHRGETQYF.

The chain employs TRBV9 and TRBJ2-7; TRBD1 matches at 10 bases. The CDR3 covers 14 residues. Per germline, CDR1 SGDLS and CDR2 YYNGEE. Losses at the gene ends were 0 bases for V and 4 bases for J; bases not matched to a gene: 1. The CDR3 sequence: CASSVGDRGYEQYF. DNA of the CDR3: TGTGCCAGCAGCGTAGGGGACAGGGGATACGAGCAGTACTTC.

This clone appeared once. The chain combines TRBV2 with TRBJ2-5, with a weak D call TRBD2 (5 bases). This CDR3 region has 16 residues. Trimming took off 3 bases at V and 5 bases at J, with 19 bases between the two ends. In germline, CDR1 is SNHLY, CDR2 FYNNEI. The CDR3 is CASSDLMAWTGETQYF. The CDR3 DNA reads TGTGCCAGCAGTGACCTTATGGCCTGGACGGGGGAGACCCAGTACTTC.

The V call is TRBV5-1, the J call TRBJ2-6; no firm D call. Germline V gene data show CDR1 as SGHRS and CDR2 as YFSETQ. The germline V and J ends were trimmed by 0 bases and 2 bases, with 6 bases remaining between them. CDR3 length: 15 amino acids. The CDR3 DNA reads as TGCGCCAGCAGCTTGGGTCAGCCTGGGGCCAACGTCCTGACTTTC. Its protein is CASSLGQPGANVLTF.

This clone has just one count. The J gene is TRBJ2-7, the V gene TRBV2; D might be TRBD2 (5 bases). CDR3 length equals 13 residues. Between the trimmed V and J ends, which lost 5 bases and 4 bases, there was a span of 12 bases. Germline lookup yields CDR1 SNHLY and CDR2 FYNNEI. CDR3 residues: CASSLGELYEQYF. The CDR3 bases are TGTGCCAGCAGTCTCGGGGAGTTGTACGAGCAGTACTTC. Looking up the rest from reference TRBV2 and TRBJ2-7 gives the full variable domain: EPEVTQTPSHQVTQMGQEVILRCVPISNHLYFYWYRQILGQKVEFLVSFYNNEISEKSEIFDDQFSVERPDGSNFTLKIRSTKLEDSAMYFCASSLGELYEQYFGPGTRLTVT.

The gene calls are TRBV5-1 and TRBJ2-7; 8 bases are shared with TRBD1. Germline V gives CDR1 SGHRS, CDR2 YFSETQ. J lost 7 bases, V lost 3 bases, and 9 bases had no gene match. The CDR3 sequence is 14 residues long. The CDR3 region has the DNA TGCGCCAGCAGCTGGGACAGGTCCACGGGGGAGCAGTACTTC. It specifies CASSWDRSTGEQYF.

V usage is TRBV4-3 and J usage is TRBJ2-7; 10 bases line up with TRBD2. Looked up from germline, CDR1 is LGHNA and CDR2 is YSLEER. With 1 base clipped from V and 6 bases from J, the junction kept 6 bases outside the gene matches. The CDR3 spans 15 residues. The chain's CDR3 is CASSQVGLAGVEQYF. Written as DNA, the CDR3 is TGCGCCAGCAGCCAAGTGGGCCTAGCGGGGGTCGAGCAGTACTTC.

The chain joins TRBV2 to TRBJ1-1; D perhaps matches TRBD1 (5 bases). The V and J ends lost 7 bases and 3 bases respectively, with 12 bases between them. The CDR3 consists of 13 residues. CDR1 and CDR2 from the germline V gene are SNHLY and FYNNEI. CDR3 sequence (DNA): TGTGCCAGCACTCGACAGACTGACACTGAAGCTTTCTTT. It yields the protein CASTRQTDTEAFF.

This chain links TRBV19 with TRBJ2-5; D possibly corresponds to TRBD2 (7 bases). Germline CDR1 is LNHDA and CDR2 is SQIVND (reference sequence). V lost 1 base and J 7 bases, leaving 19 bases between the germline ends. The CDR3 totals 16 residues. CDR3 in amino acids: CASSIVTGGVKGTQYF. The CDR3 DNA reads TGTGCCAGTAGTATAGTTACGGGGGGCGTCAAAGGGACCCAGTACTTC.

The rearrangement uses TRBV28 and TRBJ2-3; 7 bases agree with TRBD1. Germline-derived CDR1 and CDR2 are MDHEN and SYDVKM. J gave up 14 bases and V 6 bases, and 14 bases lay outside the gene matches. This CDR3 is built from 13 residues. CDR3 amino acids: CASSPGVRGQTYF. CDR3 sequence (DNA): TGTGCCAGCAGCCCTGGGGTTAGGGGGCAAACGTATTTT. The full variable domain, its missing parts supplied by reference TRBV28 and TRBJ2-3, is DVKVTQSSRYLVKRTGEKVFLECVQDMDHENMFWYRQDPGLGLRLIYFSYDVKMKEKGDIPEGYSVSREKKERFSLILESASTNQTSMYLCASSPGVRGQTYFGPGTRLTVL.

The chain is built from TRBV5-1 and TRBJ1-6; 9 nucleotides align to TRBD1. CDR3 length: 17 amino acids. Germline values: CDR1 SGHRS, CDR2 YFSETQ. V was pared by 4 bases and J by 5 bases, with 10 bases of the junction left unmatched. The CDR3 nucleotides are TGCGCCAGCAGCAAGCAGACAGGGGGTTTTAATAATTCACCCCTCCACTTT. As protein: CASSKQTGGFNNSPLHF.

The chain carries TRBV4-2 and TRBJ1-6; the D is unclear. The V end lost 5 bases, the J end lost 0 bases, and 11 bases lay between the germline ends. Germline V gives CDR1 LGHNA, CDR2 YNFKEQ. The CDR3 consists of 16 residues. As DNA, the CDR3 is TGTGCCAGCAGCTTGGGAGGGAACTCCTATAATTCACCCCTCCACTTT. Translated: CASSLGGNSYNSPLHF.

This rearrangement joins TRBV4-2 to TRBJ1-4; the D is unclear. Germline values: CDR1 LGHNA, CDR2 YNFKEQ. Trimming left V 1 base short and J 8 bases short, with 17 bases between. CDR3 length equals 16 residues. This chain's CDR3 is CASSQGSIRAEEKLFF. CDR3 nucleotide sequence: TGTGCCAGCAGCCAAGGTTCGATCCGAGCGGAGGAAAAACTGTTTTTT.

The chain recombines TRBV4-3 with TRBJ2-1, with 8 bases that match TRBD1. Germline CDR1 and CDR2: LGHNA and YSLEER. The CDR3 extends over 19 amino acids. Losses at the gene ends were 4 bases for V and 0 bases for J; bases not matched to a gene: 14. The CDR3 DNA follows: TGCGCCAGCAGCCCCTTAGTCGGATCAGGGGGCGGCTCCTACAATGAGCAGTTCTTC. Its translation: CASSPLVGSGGGSYNEQFF.